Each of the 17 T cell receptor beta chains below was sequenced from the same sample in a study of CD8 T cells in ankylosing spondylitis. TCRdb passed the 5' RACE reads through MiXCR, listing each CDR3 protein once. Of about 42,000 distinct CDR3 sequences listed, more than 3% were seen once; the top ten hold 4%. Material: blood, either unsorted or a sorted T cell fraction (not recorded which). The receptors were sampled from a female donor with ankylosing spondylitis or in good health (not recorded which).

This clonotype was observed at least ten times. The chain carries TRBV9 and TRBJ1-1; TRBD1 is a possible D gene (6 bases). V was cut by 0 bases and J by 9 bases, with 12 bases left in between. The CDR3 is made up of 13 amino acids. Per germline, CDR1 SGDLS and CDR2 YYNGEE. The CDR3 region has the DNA TGTGCCAGCAGCGTAGATTTGACAGGCCAAGCTTTCTTT. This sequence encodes CASSVDLTGQAFF.

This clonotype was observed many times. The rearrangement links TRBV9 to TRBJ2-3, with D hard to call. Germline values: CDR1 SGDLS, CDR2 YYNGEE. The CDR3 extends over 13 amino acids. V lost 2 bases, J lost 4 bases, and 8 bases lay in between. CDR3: CASSVGPPDTQYF. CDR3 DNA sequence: TGTGCCAGCAGCGTGGGCCCCCCAGATACGCAGTATTTT.

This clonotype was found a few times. The CDR3 here is CASSPGATFGEQYF. For the CDR3, the DNA is TGTGCCAGCAGCCCCGGGGCTACCTTCGGGGAGCAGTACTTC. The V call is TRBV9, the J call TRBJ2-7; D assignment may be TRBD1 or TRBD2 (5 bases each). Trimming cost V 4 bases and J 7 bases, with 18 bases left between them. The CDR3 runs 14 residues. Germline CDR1 reads SGDLS; CDR2 reads YYNGEE.

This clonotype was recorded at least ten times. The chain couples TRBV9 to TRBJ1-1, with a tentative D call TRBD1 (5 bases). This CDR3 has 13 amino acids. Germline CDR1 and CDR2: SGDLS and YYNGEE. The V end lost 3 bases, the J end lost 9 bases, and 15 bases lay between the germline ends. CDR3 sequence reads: CASSGGRGGQAFF. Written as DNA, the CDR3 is TGTGCCAGCAGCGGGGGTCGGGGGGGACAAGCTTTCTTT.

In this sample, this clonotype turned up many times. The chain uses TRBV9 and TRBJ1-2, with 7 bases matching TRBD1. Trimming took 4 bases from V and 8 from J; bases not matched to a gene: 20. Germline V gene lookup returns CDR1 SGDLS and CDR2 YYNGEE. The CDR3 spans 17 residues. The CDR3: CASSTHPTDRILEGYTF. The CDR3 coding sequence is TGTGCCAGCAGCACTCACCCCACGGACAGGATCTTGGAAGGCTACACCTTC.

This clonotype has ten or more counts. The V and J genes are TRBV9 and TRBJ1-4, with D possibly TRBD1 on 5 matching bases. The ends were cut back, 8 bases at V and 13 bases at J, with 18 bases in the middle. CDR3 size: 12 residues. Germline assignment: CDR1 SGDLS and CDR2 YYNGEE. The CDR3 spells CASGGAAKGLFF. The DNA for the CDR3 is TGTGCCAGTGGAGGGGCTGCGAAAGGACTGTTTTTT.

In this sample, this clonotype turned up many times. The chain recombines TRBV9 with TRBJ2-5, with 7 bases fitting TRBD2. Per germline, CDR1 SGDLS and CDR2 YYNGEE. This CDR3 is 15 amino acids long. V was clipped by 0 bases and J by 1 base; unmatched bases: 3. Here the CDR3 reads CASSVAGGIQETQYF. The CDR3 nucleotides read TGTGCCAGCAGCGTAGCGGGGGGAATCCAAGAGACCCAGTACTTC.

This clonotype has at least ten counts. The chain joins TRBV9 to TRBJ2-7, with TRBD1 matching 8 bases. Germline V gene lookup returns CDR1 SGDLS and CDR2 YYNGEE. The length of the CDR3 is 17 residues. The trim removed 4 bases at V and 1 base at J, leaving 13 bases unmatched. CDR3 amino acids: CASSNQRGQGASYEQYF. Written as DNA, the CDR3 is TGTGCCAGCAGCAACCAAAGGGGGCAGGGGGCGTCCTACGAGCAGTACTTC.

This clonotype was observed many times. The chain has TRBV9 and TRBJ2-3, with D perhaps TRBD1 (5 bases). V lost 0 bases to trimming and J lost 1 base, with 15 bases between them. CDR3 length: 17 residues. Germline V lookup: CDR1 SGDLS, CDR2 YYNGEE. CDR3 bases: TGTGCCAGCAGCGTAGGCAACTCTTGGGGCCGCACAGATACGCAGTATTTT. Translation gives CASSVGNSWGRTDTQYF.

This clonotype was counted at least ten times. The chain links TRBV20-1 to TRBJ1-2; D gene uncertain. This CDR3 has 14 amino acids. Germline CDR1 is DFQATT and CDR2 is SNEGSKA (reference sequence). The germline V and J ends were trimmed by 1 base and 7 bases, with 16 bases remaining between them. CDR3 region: CSARVEDRAGGYTF. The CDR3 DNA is TGCAGTGCTAGAGTGGAGGACCGCGCGGGTGGCTACACCTTC.

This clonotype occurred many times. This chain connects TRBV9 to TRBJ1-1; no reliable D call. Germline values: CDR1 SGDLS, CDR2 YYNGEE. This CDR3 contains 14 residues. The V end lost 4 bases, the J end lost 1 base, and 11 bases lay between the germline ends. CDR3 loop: CASSLEGGNTEAFF. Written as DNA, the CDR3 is TGTGCCAGCAGCCTCGAGGGCGGGAACACTGAAGCTTTCTTT. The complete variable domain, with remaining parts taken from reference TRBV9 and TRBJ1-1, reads DSGVTQTPKHLITATGQRVTLRCSPRSGDLSVYWYQQSLDQGLQFLIQYYNGEERAKGNILERFSAQQFPDLHSELNLSSLELGDSALYFCASSLEGGNTEAFFGQGTRLTVV.

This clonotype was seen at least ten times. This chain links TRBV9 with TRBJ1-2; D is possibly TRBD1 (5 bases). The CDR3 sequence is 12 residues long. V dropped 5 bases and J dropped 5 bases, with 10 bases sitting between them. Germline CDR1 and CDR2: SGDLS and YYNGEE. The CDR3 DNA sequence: TGTGCCAGCAGTCGCGAGGGGTATGGCTACACCTTC. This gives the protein CASSREGYGYTF.

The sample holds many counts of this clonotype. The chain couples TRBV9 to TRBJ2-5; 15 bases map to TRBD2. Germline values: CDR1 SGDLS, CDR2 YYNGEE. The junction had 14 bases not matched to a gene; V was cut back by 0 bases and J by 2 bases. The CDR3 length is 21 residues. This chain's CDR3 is CASSVGPSAGTSGGRQETQYF. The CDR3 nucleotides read TGTGCCAGCAGCGTAGGCCCCTCCGCAGGGACTAGCGGGGGGAGGCAAGAGACCCAGTACTTC.

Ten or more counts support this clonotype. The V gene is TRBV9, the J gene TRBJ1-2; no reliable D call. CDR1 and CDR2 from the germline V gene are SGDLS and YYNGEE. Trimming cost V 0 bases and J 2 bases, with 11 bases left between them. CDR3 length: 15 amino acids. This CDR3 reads CASSVGRAANYGYTF. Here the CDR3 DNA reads TGTGCCAGCAGCGTAGGGAGGGCAGCCAACTATGGCTACACCTTC. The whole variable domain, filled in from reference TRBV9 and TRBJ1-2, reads DSGVTQTPKHLITATGQRVTLRCSPRSGDLSVYWYQQSLDQGLQFLIQYYNGEERAKGNILERFSAQQFPDLHSELNLSSLELGDSALYFCASSVGRAANYGYTFGSGTRLTVV.

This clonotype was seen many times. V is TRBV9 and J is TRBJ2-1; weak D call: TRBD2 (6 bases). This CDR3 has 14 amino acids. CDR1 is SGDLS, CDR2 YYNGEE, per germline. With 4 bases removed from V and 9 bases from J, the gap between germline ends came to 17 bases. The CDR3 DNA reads TGTGCCAGCAGCCCAAGTCCCGGGACTCGTGAGCAGTTCTTC. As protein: CASSPSPGTREQFF.

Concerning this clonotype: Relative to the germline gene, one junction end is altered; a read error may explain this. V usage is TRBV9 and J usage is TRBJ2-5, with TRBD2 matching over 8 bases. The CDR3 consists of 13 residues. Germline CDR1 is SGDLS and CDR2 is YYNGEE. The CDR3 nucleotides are TGTGCCAGTAGCGGGGTAACCCAAGAGACCCAGTACTTC. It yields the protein CASSGVTQETQYF.

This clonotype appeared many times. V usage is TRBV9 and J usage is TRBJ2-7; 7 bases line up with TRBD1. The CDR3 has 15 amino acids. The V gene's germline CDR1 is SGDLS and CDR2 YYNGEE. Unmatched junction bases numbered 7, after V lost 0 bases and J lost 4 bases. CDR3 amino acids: CASSVGIGRGYEQYF. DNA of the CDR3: TGTGCCAGCAGCGTAGGGATTGGCAGGGGGTACGAGCAGTACTTC.